This is a list of T cell receptor beta chains from one sample in a study of shared clonotypes between healthy human individuals. Sequencing was performed with immunoSEQ multiplex PCR; in TCRdb, only in-frame clones are kept and a portion is missing. The sample yields hundreds of thousands of clones, about 96% seen once. The sequenced sample consisted of naive CD8+ T cells sorted from blood. These receptors were collected from a woman aged 25 to 39 in good health. Both conserved end residues are part of each CDR3. Fields, in order: J gene, V gene, clone size, D gene, CDR3 DNA, CDR3 protein. The D gene is left open where the match is weak. Expanded clones are given a class, and other clones once, few, many or no size at all.

>TRBJ2-2|TRBV7-8|.|TRBD2
TGTGCCAGCAGCACCCAGAGACTAAGCGGGAGGTTGAACACCGGGGAGCTGTTTTTT
CASSTQRLSGRLNTGELFF
>TRBJ2-7|TRBV19|once|.
TGTGCCAGTAGTATTAGCATCGAGTTCTACGAGCAGTACTTC
CASSISIEFYEQYF
>TRBJ2-3|TRBV21-1|.|.
TGTGCCAGCAGCAAAGTAGCGGGGCAGGGAGGCACTAGCACAGATACGCAGTATTTT
CASSKVAGQGGTSTDTQYF
>TRBJ2-7|TRBV2|.|TRBD2
TGTGCCAGCAGTGGGACTAGCGGGATTTCCTACGAGCAGTACTTC
CASSGTSGISYEQYF
>TRBJ2-3|TRBV11-2|.|.
TGTGCCAGCAGCACCGGGGCACGACGAGATACGCAGTATTTT
CASSTGARRDTQYF
>TRBJ1-6|TRBV6-5|once|TRBD1
TGTGCCAGCAGTTACCAGACAGGGCTTAATTCACCCCTCCACTTT
CASSYQTGLNSPLHF
>TRBJ1-3|TRBV9|.|.
TGTGCCAGCAGCGTAGGAGGCCAATACACCATATATTTT
CASSVGGQYTIYF
>TRBJ2-3|TRBV2|.|TRBD2
TGTGCCATCGAGGGAGGGGAGGTCCCAGATACGCAGTATTTT
CAIEGGEVPDTQYF
>TRBJ1-2|TRBV4-1|.|.
TGCGCCAGCAGCCGGGAGGGGGATGGCTACACCTTC
CASSREGDGYTF
>TRBJ2-2|TRBV25-1|.|.
TGTGCCAGCTCTGAGGCTCAGACAAACACCGGGGAGCTGTTTTTT
CASSEAQTNTGELFF
>TRBJ1-3|TRBV4-1|.|.
TGCGCCAGCAGCCAAGCAACAGGTTTTCTAAACACCATATATTTT
CASSQATGFLNTIYF
>TRBJ2-1|TRBV6-4|once|.
TGTGCCAGCAGTGACTCGATGGGGCGGCAGTTCTTC
CASSDSMGRQFF
>TRBJ2-7|TRBV5-5|.|.
TGTGCCAGCAGCCCCCCCCTCGGGCGCTACGAGCAGTACTTC
CASSPPLGRYEQYF
>TRBJ2-1|TRBV11-3|.|.
TGTGCCAGCAGCCGGGACATCTACAATGAGCAGTTCTTC
CASSRDIYNEQFF
>TRBJ2-1|TRBV2|.|.
TGTGCCAGCAGGGACTTTTCGAGCTCCTACAATGAGCAGTTCTTC
CASRDFSSSYNEQFF